The clone carrying this TCR beta chain was recorded at least ten times. This specimen comes from a study of neurological immune-mediated disorders. A single record per CDR3 protein comes from TCRdb applying MiXCR to the 5' RACE reads. Here the sample spans around 16,000 distinct CDR3 sequences, roughly a fifth being singletons. Sequencing was performed on PBMCs. The sequence came from a man between 45 and 60 years old in good health.

The CDR3 protein is CASSQGDGQGMTKQYF. CDR3 nucleotides: TGCGCCAGCAGCCAAGGAGACGGACAGGGAATGACTAAGCAGTACTTC. The genes are TRBV4-3 and TRBJ2-7; 8 bases align to TRBD1. Germline-derived CDR1 and CDR2 are LGHNA and YSLEER. V trimming: 1 base; J trimming: 8 bases; junction bases outside the gene matches: 13. This CDR3 contains 16 residues.